This passage covers 30 T cell receptor beta chains from one sample sequenced in a study of blood T cell repertoires in COVID-19. Assay: immunoSEQ multiplex PCR; the TCRdb copy retains only in-frame clones and omits some. The sample has some 120,000 clones; around four fifths are singletons. The sample taken for sequencing was PBMCs or T cells enriched from blood (not recorded which). The receptors come from a man aged 30 to 39 who had recovered from COVID-19.

The V and J genes are TRBV5-4 and TRBJ2-1, with D tentatively TRBD2 (5 bases). CDR3 length equals 11 residues. Trimming removed 5 bases at V and 8 bases at J, with 8 bases between. CDR1 SGHNT and CDR2 YYREEE come from the germline V gene (reference sequence). CDR3 sequence: CASRSGDEQFF. CDR3 coding DNA: TGTGCCAGCAGATCCGGGGATGAGCAGTTCTTC. Full variable domain (rest looked up from reference TRBV5-4 and TRBJ2-1): ETGVTQSPTHLIKTRGQQVTLRCSSQSGHNTVSWYQQALGQGPQFIFQYYREEENGRGNFPPRFSGLQFPNYSSELNVNALELDDSALYLCASRSGDEQFFGPGTRLTVL.

This clone showed up just once. The V gene is TRBV29-1, the J gene TRBJ2-5; 8 nucleotides agree with TRBD1. This CDR3 is 16 amino acids long. The V and J ends lost 7 bases and 0 bases, in that order; junction bases with no gene match: 13. Germline lookup yields CDR1 SQVTM and CDR2 ANQGSEA. CDR3 in DNA: TGCAGCGCCAAGGTTCGGGACAGGCAGAACCAAGAGACCCAGTACTTC. It encodes CSAKVRDRQNQETQYF.

The rearrangement links TRBV14 to TRBJ2-5; 8 positions match TRBD1. The junction had 0 bases not matched to a gene; V was cut back by 3 bases and J by 6 bases. The CDR3 contains 12 residues. From germline, CDR1 is SGHDN and CDR2 FVKESK. The CDR3 DNA reads as TGTGCCAGCAGCCACAGGGGGCAGACCCAGTACTTC. Translating gives CASSHRGQTQYF.

This clone has more than one count but fewer than ten. The chain has TRBV6-4 and TRBJ2-6; D ambiguous. The CDR3 spans 15 residues. From germline, CDR1 is MRHNA and CDR2 SNTAGT. Deletions cut 2 bases from V and 2 bases from J, with 7 bases between. CDR3 loop: CASSDDKAGANVLTF. The CDR3 coding sequence is TGTGCCAGCAGTGACGACAAGGCTGGGGCCAACGTCCTGACTTTC.

This clone was recorded a few times. The V call is TRBV10-3, the J call TRBJ2-7; 9 bases are a match to TRBD1. This CDR3 is 14 amino acids long. Germline loops: CDR1 ENHRY, CDR2 SYGVKD. The V gene end was trimmed by 6 bases and the J gene end by 2 bases; junction bases not matched to a gene: 5. CDR3 nucleotides: TGTGCCATCAGCCCCGGGACAGGGCCCTACGAGCAGTACGTC. This codes for CAISPGTGPYEQYV.

This chain uses TRBV29-1 with TRBJ1-2; D gene uncertain. Between the trimmed V and J ends, which lost 7 bases and 4 bases, there was a span of 13 bases. From germline, CDR1 is SQVTM and CDR2 ANQGSEA. This CDR3 has 12 residues. CDR3 nucleotide sequence: TGCAGCGCTACCCGGGAATCCTATGGCTACACCTTC. The encoded protein is CSATRESYGYTF.

The chain links TRBV24-1 to TRBJ2-1, with D uncertain. V shed 4 bases and J shed 9 bases, with 21 bases lying between them. This CDR3 region has 16 residues. Germline values: CDR1 KGHDR, CDR2 SFDVKD. CDR3 DNA: TGTGCCACCAGTGACCCCGGCGACCCCGATGGCGGTGAGCAGTTCTTC. It encodes CATSDPGDPDGGEQFF.

This clone was seen just once. This chain uses TRBV9 with TRBJ2-5; tentative D call: TRBD2 (6 bases). Germline assignment: CDR1 SGDLS and CDR2 YYNGEE. This CDR3 comprises 15 residues. With 0 bases removed from V and 4 bases from J, the gap between germline ends came to 13 bases. The CDR3, as DNA: TGTGCCAGCAGCGTAGGGCTGGGGGAGGTAGAGACCCAGTACTTC. It translates to CASSVGLGEVETQYF.

The CDR3 DNA reads TGTGCCAGCAGCTTAGTAGCTAGCGGAACCTACAATGAGCAGTTCTTC. It yields the protein CASSLVASGTYNEQFF. The gene calls are TRBV7-2 and TRBJ2-1; 7 nucleotides match TRBD2. The CDR3 covers 16 residues. V gave up 1 base and J gave up 2 bases; unmatched junction bases: 5. CDR1 and CDR2 (germline): SGHTA, FQGNSA.

This chain uses TRBV19 with TRBJ1-3; D call uncertain. CDR3 length: 14 amino acids. The V and J ends lost 5 bases and 2 bases respectively, with 10 bases between them. Germline V gene lookup returns CDR1 LNHDA and CDR2 SQIVND (reference sequence). Written as DNA, the CDR3 is TGTGCCAGTAGTCCGGGTTATGCTGGAAACACCATATATTTT. Protein product: CASSPGYAGNTIYF.

The chain carries TRBV11-2 and TRBJ1-5; possibly TRBD1 for D (5 bases). Trimming pared 3 bases from V and 1 base from J, leaving 7 bases between. Germline CDR1 reads SGHAT; CDR2 reads FQNNGV. The CDR3 is made up of 14 amino acids. The CDR3: CASSLGGSNQPQHF. Here the CDR3 DNA reads TGTGCCAGCAGCTTGGGGGGGAGCAATCAGCCCCAGCATTTT. The full variable domain, its missing parts supplied by reference TRBV11-2 and TRBJ1-5, is EAGVAQSPRYKIIEKRQSVAFWCNPISGHATLYWYQQILGQGPKLLIQFQNNGVVDDSQLPKDRFSAERLKGVDSTLKIQPAKLEDSAVYLCASSLGGSNQPQHFGDGTRLSIL.

The chain couples TRBV4-2 to TRBJ1-1, with no clear D. V was shortened by 0 bases and J by 5 bases, with 7 bases between the two germline ends. Per the germline V gene, CDR1 is LGHNA and CDR2 is YNFKEQ. The CDR3 runs to 13 residues. The CDR3 DNA reads TGTGCCAGCAGCCAAGATTGGCTGACTGAAGCTTTCTTT. Amino acids: CASSQDWLTEAFF.

Written as DNA, the CDR3 is TGTGCCAGCAGCCCCCTCCAATCCGGCGGTAATTCACCCCTCCACTTT. This gives the protein CASSPLQSGGNSPLHF. The J gene is TRBJ1-6, the V gene TRBV7-2; D is ambiguous. CDR3 length: 16 residues. Germline CDR1 and CDR2: SGHTA and FQGNSA. V dropped 5 bases and J dropped 6 bases, with 17 bases sitting between them.

This rearrangement joins TRBV9 to TRBJ2-4, with 8 positions matching TRBD1. With 4 bases clipped from V and 5 bases from J, the junction kept 5 bases outside the gene matches. The CDR3 runs to 14 residues. Per the germline V gene, CDR1 is SGDLS and CDR2 is YYNGEE. Here the CDR3 reads CASSLDREENIQYF. CDR3 coding DNA: TGTGCCAGCAGCCTGGACAGGGAAGAAAACATTCAGTACTTC.

The CDR3 reads CASSLATLAGAAYEQYF. The CDR3 bases are TGCGCCAGCAGCTTGGCAACTCTAGCGGGAGCTGCTTACGAGCAGTACTTC. The chain combines TRBV5-1 with TRBJ2-7; 10 nucleotides match TRBD2. The germline V gene has CDR1 SGHRS and CDR2 YFSETQ. V dropped 0 bases and J dropped 4; count of bases not matched to a gene: 10. This CDR3 contains 17 residues.

J is TRBJ1-2 and V is TRBV29-1, with 8 bases fitting TRBD1. CDR3 length: 15 amino acids. J lost 2 bases, V lost 5 bases, and 10 bases had no gene match. Germline assignment: CDR1 SQVTM and CDR2 ANQGSEA. The CDR3 loop is CSVQGGDRGNYGYTF. The CDR3, as DNA: TGCAGCGTTCAAGGGGGAGACAGGGGAAACTATGGCTACACCTTC.

The chain is built from TRBV30 and TRBJ1-2; a possible D gene is TRBD1 (5 bases). This CDR3 region has 13 residues. CDR1 GTSNPN and CDR2 SVGIG come from the germline V gene (reference sequence). V was cut by 0 bases and J by 8 bases, with 13 bases left in between. This CDR3 reads CAWSVQGGQGYTF. The CDR3 DNA sequence: TGTGCCTGGAGTGTGCAGGGAGGGCAAGGCTACACCTTC.

The chain employs TRBV2 and TRBJ2-5; 8 nucleotides align to TRBD1. Germline V gene data show CDR1 as SNHLY and CDR2 as FYNNEI. This CDR3 has 13 residues. J was trimmed by 5 bases and V by 4 bases; bases with no gene match: 3. The CDR3 coding sequence is TGTGCCAGCAGTGGACAGGGGCGGGAGACCCAGTACTTC. Protein: CASSGQGRETQYF. Filled out from reference TRBV2 and TRBJ2-5, the complete variable domain reads EPEVTQTPSHQVTQMGQEVILRCVPISNHLYFYWYRQILGQKVEFLVSFYNNEISEKSEIFDDQFSVERPDGSNFTLKIRSTKLEDSAMYFCASSGQGRETQYFGPGTRLLVL.

CDR3 sequence: CASSQGTDPNTEAFF. The CDR3 DNA sequence: TGTGCCAGCAGCCAAGGGACAGACCCGAACACTGAAGCTTTCTTT. The chain carries TRBV6-5 and TRBJ1-1; TRBD1 matches 7 bases. The V and J ends lost 6 bases and 1 base, in that order; junction bases with no gene match: 8. Germline-derived CDR1 and CDR2 are MNHEY and SVGAGI. The CDR3 extends over 15 amino acids.

The genes are TRBV6-2 or TRBV6-3 and TRBJ2-7, with D possibly matching TRBD2 (5 bases). V was pared by 0 bases and J by 2 bases, with 14 bases between. Germline V CDR1 and CDR2: MNHEY, SVGEGT. This CDR3 has 16 amino acids. CDR3 amino acids: CASSYSPDYPTYEQYF. CDR3 in DNA: TGTGCCAGCAGTTACTCTCCCGACTACCCAACCTACGAGCAGTACTTC.

This clone came up a few times. This chain connects TRBV6-2 or TRBV6-3 to TRBJ2-7, with 8 bases lining up with TRBD1. The CDR3 runs 15 residues. Unmatched junction bases numbered 5, after V lost 2 bases and J lost 2 bases. CDR1 and CDR2 from the germline V gene are MNHEY and SVGEGT. The CDR3 here is CASSYPTGETYEQYF. CDR3 DNA: TGTGCCAGCAGTTACCCGACAGGGGAGACCTACGAGCAGTACTTC.

The CDR3 here is CASSIDPSGSSYEQYF. CDR3 nucleotide sequence: TGTGCCAGTAGTATAGATCCTAGCGGGAGCTCTTACGAGCAGTACTTC. The rearrangement links TRBV19 to TRBJ2-7; 10 bases map to TRBD2. Germline loops: CDR1 LNHDA, CDR2 SQIVND (reference sequence). V lost 0 bases, J lost 4 bases, and 6 bases stayed unmatched. This CDR3 contains 16 residues.

This chain uses TRBV4-1 with TRBJ1-2; possible D gene TRBD1, 6 bases. Germline values: CDR1 MGHRA, CDR2 YSYEKL. V was shortened by 1 base and J by 3 bases, with 15 bases between the two germline ends. The CDR3 is made up of 16 amino acids. The CDR3 DNA follows: TGCGCCAGCAGCCAAGCCGATGACGGACAGTACTATGGCTACACCTTC. It translates to CASSQADDGQYYGYTF.

V gene TRBV7-2 combines with J gene TRBJ2-1; TRBD2 aligns across 8 bases. The CDR3 spans 15 residues. V lost 1 base, J lost 5 bases, and 4 bases stayed unmatched. Germline V gene lookup returns CDR1 SGHTA and CDR2 FQGNSA. CDR3 DNA sequence: TGTGCCAGCAGCTTAGAGCGGGAGCTCCACAATGAGCAGTTCTTC. Translating it yields CASSLERELHNEQFF.

This clone was recorded a few times. J is TRBJ1-2 and V is TRBV5-1; 7 nucleotides line up with TRBD1. The CDR3 contains 14 residues. The V segment lost 4 bases and the J segment 3 bases; nucleotides outside the gene matches: 6. Germline V gene lookup returns CDR1 SGHRS and CDR2 YFSETQ. The CDR3: CASSQRQGDYGYTF. In DNA form, the CDR3 reads TGCGCCAGCAGCCAACGACAGGGTGACTATGGCTACACCTTC.

For this clone: Other nucleotide sequences in the sample specify the same CDR3. This chain links TRBV19 with TRBJ1-1, with D maybe TRBD1 (5 bases). This CDR3 is 15 amino acids long. CDR1 and CDR2 from the germline V gene are LNHDA and SQIVND (reference sequence). The V and J ends lost 3 bases and 3 bases respectively, with 14 bases between them. The CDR3 spells CASSMGTGGYTEAFF. DNA of the CDR3: TGTGCCAGTAGTATGGGGACGGGAGGTTACACTGAAGCTTTCTTT.

This rearrangement joins TRBV7-4 to TRBJ1-5; D uncertain. Germline CDR1 SGHVT, CDR2 SQSDAQ. Trimming left V 3 bases short and J 0 bases short, with 18 bases between. This CDR3 is built from 18 residues. CDR3: CASSFRCCQEYSNQPQHF. CDR3 sequence (DNA): TGTGCCAGCAGCTTTCGGTGTTGTCAGGAATATAGCAATCAGCCCCAGCATTTT.

The chain carries TRBV12-5 and TRBJ1-1; no clear D gene. CDR1 LGHNT and CDR2 FRNRAP come from the germline V gene. This CDR3 is built from 11 residues. Deletions cut 3 bases from V and 3 bases from J, with 2 bases between. The CDR3 region is CASGFYTEAFF. The CDR3 DNA reads as TGTGCTAGTGGTTTCTACACTGAAGCTTTCTTT.

In this sample, this clone turned up once. The chain is built from TRBV5-7 and TRBJ2-5; 9 bases fit TRBD1. TRBV5-7 is an ORF for which the function is uncertain. CDR3 length: 17 residues. V lost 4 bases and J lost 2; bases outside the gene matches: 12. The CDR3 here is CASSVSQGASRQETQYF. The CDR3, as DNA: TGTGCCAGCAGCGTCTCACAGGGGGCTTCGAGGCAAGAGACCCAGTACTTC.

The J gene is TRBJ2-3, the V gene TRBV5-6, with 9 bases matching TRBD2. The CDR3 covers 15 residues. The germline V gene has CDR1 SGHDT and CDR2 YYEEEE. The trim removed 3 bases at V and 5 bases at J, leaving 7 bases unmatched. The CDR3 DNA follows: TGTGCCAGCAGCTACAACGGACTAGCGCGAGATACGCAGTATTTT. Translation gives CASSYNGLARDTQYF.